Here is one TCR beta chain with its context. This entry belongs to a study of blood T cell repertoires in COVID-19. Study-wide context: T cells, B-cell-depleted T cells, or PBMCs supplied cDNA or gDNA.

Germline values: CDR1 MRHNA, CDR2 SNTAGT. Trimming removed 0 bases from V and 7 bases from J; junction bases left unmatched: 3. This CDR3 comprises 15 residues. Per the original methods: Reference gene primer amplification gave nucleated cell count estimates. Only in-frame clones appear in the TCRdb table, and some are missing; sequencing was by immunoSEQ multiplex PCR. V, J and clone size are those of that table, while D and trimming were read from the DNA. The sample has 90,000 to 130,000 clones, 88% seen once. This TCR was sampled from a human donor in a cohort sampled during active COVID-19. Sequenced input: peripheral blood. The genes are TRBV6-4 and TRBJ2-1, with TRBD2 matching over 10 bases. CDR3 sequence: CASSDSLAGVNEQFF. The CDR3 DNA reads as TGTGCCAGCAGTGACTCTCTAGCGGGAGTAAATGAGCAGTTCTTC.